The clone carrying this T cell receptor beta chain was seen repeatedly, ten times or more. The CDR3 has 15 amino acids. CDR1 and CDR2 from the germline V gene are MGHRA and YSYEKL. V gave up 0 bases and J gave up 3 bases; unmatched junction bases: 3. This entry comes from a study of regulatory T cells in long-lasting Graves disease. This sample's time point: newly diagnosed GD, antithyroid drugs for less than 3 months. The TCR library was prepared using RNA isolated from PBMCs. Building of the TCR beta libraries involved iRepertoire HTBI primers and Arm-PCR of CDR3 regions. Each CDR3 protein is one row after TCRdb ran MiXCR on the multiplex PCR reads. This sample carries 550,000 or so distinct CDR3 sequences, about 11% of them seen once, and the ten largest clones take roughly 8.9%. The sample was also reused in another study, on T cells in Graves' hyperthyroidism and ophthalmopathy.

This clonotype was obtained from a woman aged 25 to 45 with Graves disease. The sample in question was peripheral blood mononuclear cells (PBMCs), obtained at new diagnosis, from a patient treated with antithyroid drugs. The chain has TRBV4-1 and TRBJ2-7, with 9 bases that match TRBD2. The CDR3 loop reads CASSQDGGRVYEQYF. For the CDR3, the DNA is TGCGCCAGCAGCCAAGACGGCGGGAGGGTCTACGAGCAGTACTTC.